These T cell receptor beta chains were read from a single sample in a study of T cell responses to AZD1222 COVID-19 vaccine. Only in-frame clones appear in the TCRdb table, and some are missing; sequencing was by immunoSEQ multiplex PCR. This sample has about 81,000 clones; 90% to 95% occur once, and the top ten carry about 5%. The sample in question was peripheral blood, obtained on day 0 of AZD1222 vaccination. These receptors were taken from an adult in good health. Each CDR3 is given with its conserved first and last residue. Clone size appears in some rows only: once, few, many, or a class for an expanded clone.

v_gene,abundance,CDR3aa
TRBV9,NA,CASSRSTDTQYF
TRBV25-1,NA,CASSELWTGELFF
TRBV24-1,NA,CATSDLGRSNNEQFF
TRBV28,NA,CASSLGTEAFF
TRBV6-4,NA,CASSTIPRSTEAFF
TRBV7-3,few,CASSKGQYNSPLHF
TRBV29-1,once,CSVWAVNYGYTF
TRBV7-2,once,CASSRGREETQYF
TRBV28,NA,CATGRAAYEQYF
TRBV7-3,NA,CASSADSNYGYTF
TRBV19,NA,CASSRDTYNYGYTF
TRBV5-6,NA,CASNLGYVTQETQYF
TRBV19,NA,CASSRVATYEQYF
TRBV4-3,NA,CASSQGDRAKRYTGELFF
TRBV3-1/TRBV3-2,NA,CASSQGGTSGYNEQFF
TRBV4-3,NA,CASSQDPGAGQNYGYTF
TRBV3-1/TRBV3-2,few,CASSQAGRQTGELFF
TRBV28,NA,CASRLAGKSYEQYF
TRBV7-9,NA,CASSFLGEGAYGYTF
TRBV7-3,NA,CASSLREKETQYF
TRBV2,NA,CASSPDRSSYNEQFF
TRBV19,NA,CASSIGGANEKLFF